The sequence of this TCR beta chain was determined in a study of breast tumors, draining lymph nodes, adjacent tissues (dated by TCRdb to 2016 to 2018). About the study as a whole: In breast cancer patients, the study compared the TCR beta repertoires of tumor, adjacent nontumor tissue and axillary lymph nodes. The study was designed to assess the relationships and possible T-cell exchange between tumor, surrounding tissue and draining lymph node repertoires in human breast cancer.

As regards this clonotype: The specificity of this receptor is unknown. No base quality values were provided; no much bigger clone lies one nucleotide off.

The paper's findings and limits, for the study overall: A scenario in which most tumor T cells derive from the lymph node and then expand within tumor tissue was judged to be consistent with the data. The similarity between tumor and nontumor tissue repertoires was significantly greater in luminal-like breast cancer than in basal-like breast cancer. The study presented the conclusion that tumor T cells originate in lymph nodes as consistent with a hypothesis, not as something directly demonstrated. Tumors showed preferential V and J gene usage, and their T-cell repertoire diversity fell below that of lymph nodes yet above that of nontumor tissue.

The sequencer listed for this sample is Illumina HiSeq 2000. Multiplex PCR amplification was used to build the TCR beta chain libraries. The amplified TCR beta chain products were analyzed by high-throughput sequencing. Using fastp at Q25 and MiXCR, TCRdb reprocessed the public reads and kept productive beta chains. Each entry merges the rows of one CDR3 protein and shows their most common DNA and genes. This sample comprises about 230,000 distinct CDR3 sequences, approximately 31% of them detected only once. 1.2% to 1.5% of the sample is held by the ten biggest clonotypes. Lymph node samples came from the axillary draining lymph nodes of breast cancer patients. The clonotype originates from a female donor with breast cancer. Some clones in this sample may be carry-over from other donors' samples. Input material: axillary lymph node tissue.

The DNA sequence is TGTGCCAGTAGTATAGTGACCTATGGCTACACCTTC. Its amino acids are CASSIVTYGYTF. This chain is built from TRBV19 and TRBJ1-2, with the D gene not clear enough to name. In the germline V gene (reference sequence), CDR1 corresponds to LNHDA and CDR2 to SQIVND. V is clipped by 1 base and J by 4 bases, and the sequence between their germline boundaries is 4 bases long. Measured from the cysteine to the phenylalanine, the CDR3 is 12 residues long. Left in the record is the CDR3 DNA by itself, 36 bases read in frame from the first base.